The clone carrying this TCR beta chain has just a few counts. Its antigen remains unidentified. V was shortened by 7 bases and J by 3 bases, with 6 bases between the two germline ends. Looked up from germline, CDR1 is SEHNR and CDR2 is FQNEAQ (reference sequence). This CDR3 comprises 11 residues. These data belong to a study of CD8 T cells in ankylosing spondylitis. Study outcomes and limitations: Reportedly, matched ankylosing spondylitis synovial fluid was significantly enriched for disease-linked clones. CD8+ by phenotype, disease-linked clones were relatively rare in peripheral blood. Seemingly distinctive of ankylosing spondylitis blood was a TCR beta motif formed by eight highly homologous variants. Earlier reports found some motif variants in synovial fluid and blood in reactive arthritis.

Making use of molecular barcodes, quantitative 5'-RACE generated TCR beta libraries. TCRdb re-called the 5' RACE reads with MiXCR, one entry per CDR3 protein. The repertoire holds approximately 540,000 distinct CDR3 sequences, with roughly 13% as singletons. The J gene is TRBJ1-1, the V gene TRBV7-9; D remains unclear. The TCR was taken from a male donor with ankylosing spondylitis. The sequencing sample was made of blood, either unsorted or a sorted T cell fraction (not recorded which). This CDR3 is CASTDYTEAFF. The CDR3 DNA follows: TGTGCCAGCACGGATTACACTGAAGCTTTCTTT.